The entry below describes one T cell receptor (beta chain). Its antigen is not identified. The source of the sample is a study of T cells after yellow fever vaccination. At the level of the study: Low-cell-number fractions underwent preparation using SMART-Seq v4 Ultra Low Input. Findings of the study overall: Abundant clonotypes from the bulk population could contaminate FACS-sorted repertoires. Primary-vaccination clones mostly resurfaced post-booster (around 95% CD4, more than 85% CD8).

This CDR3 region has 14 residues. The germline gives CDR1 DFQATT, CDR2 SNEGSKA (reference sequence). The ends were cut back, 3 bases at V and 4 bases at J, with 15 bases in the middle. TCR cDNA, made by 5'RACE template switching, carried an added universal primer site and UMIs. TCRdb passed the 5' RACE reads through MiXCR, listing each CDR3 protein once. The sample includes roughly 250,000 distinct CDR3 sequences, 10% to 15% seen only once; the top ten take approximately 0.49%. The TCR comes from a man aged 25 to 40 who received the YFV17D yellow fever vaccine. The chain is built from TRBV20-1 and TRBJ1-1; maybe TRBD1 (6 bases). Material: CD4+ T cells sorted from PBMCs, obtained 45 days after the yellow fever booster vaccination. The CDR3 DNA sequence: TGCAGTGCTAGGCTACCCCGGGGGCCCACTGAAGCTTTCTTT. Translated: CSARLPRGPTEAFF.